The 29 T cell receptor beta chains below all came from one sample that was sequenced in a study of T cell responses to AZD1222 COVID-19 vaccine. The data were produced by immunoSEQ multiplex PCR, yet TCRdb's version contains in-frame clones alone and is incomplete. The repertoire holds about 140,000 clones, with about 92% as singletons. This specimen consisted of peripheral blood, obtained after recovery from COVID-19. These receptors all stem from an adult who had recovered from COVID-19.

The chain uses TRBV3-1 (or the pseudogene TRBV3-2) and TRBJ2-1; TRBD1 might be the D (5 bases). The CDR3 contains 14 residues. The V gene's germline CDR1 is LGHDT and CDR2 YNNKEL (reference sequence). V lost 4 bases and J 7 bases, leaving 14 bases between the germline ends. The CDR3 DNA reads as TGTGCCAGCAGCCCTTGGGGCGCCTCTAATGAGCAGTTCTTC. This sequence encodes CASSPWGASNEQFF.

The CDR3 reads CAWRRQGPTGYGYTF. The CDR3 DNA reads as TGTGCCTGGAGACGTCAGGGGCCTACGGGCTATGGCTACACCTTC. This chain connects TRBV30 to TRBJ1-2; D is perhaps TRBD1 (6 bases). This CDR3 region has 15 residues. Germline V lookup: CDR1 GTSNPN, CDR2 SVGIG (reference sequence). Trimming removed 3 bases at V and 4 bases at J, with 18 bases between.

This chain joins TRBV6-5 and TRBJ2-3, with D possibly being TRBD2 (6 bases). V lost 3 bases and J 2 bases, leaving 12 bases between the germline ends. The CDR3 has 15 amino acids. The V gene's germline CDR1 is MNHEY and CDR2 SVGAGI. For the CDR3, the DNA is TGTGCCAGCAGTTATGCAGCTAGCGTCACAGATACGCAGTATTTT. This encodes CASSYAASVTDTQYF.

The V call is TRBV27, the J call TRBJ1-3; D gene ambiguous. V lost 6 bases and J lost 3, with 9 bases in between. Germline V gene lookup returns CDR1 MNHEY and CDR2 SMNVEV (reference sequence). This CDR3 spans 13 amino acids. DNA of the CDR3: TGTGCCAGCAGCTCAGGCGGTGGAAACACCATATATTTT. It codes for CASSSGGGNTIYF.

This clone appeared a single time. The chain uses TRBV5-4 and TRBJ2-1, with 8 positions matching TRBD2. V lost 0 bases, J lost 2 bases, and 4 bases stayed unmatched. The CDR3 sequence is 16 residues long. Germline V CDR1 and CDR2: SGHNT, YYREEE (reference sequence). The CDR3 region has the DNA TGTGCCAGCAGCTTGGGCGGGAGGATCACCTACAATGAGCAGTTCTTC. This sequence encodes CASSLGGRITYNEQFF.

This chain uses TRBV5-4 with TRBJ2-3; D is unclear. Trimming removed 0 bases at V and 2 bases at J, with 4 bases between. This CDR3 has 13 amino acids. Germline V CDR1 and CDR2: SGHNT, YYREEE (reference sequence). CDR3 in DNA: TGTGCCAGCAGCTTGGGATTCACAGATACGCAGTATTTT. Translation: CASSLGFTDTQYF.

The chain is built from TRBV6-2 or TRBV6-3 and TRBJ2-3; 8 bases align to TRBD2. J lost 2 bases, V lost 0 bases, and 7 bases had no gene match. Germline CDR1 MNHEY, CDR2 SVGEGT. The length of the CDR3 is 17 residues. The CDR3 DNA reads as TGTGCCAGCAGTTACTCGCGGGGGGCTCGGATCACAGATACGCAGTATTTT. This translates into CASSYSRGARITDTQYF.

The chain recombines TRBV15 with TRBJ2-3; the D is unclear. The CDR3 length is 13 residues. CDR1 is LNHNV and CDR2 is YYDKDF in the germline V gene (reference sequence). Trimming left V 6 bases short and J 5 bases short, with 12 bases between. For the CDR3, the DNA is TGTGCCACCAGATTCTTAGGAGAAGATACGCAGTATTTT. Its translation: CATRFLGEDTQYF.

This sequence joins TRBV27 and TRBJ2-2, with TRBD2 matching 15 bases. The germline CDR1 and CDR2 sequences are MNHEY and SMNVEV (reference sequence). V was clipped by 6 bases and J by 2 bases; unmatched bases: 10. The CDR3 extends over 19 amino acids. CDR3 region: CASRLGLAGGRPNTGELFF. CDR3 nucleotide sequence: TGTGCCAGCAGGCTAGGACTAGCGGGAGGGCGGCCAAACACCGGGGAGCTGTTTTTT.

V is TRBV6-5 and J is TRBJ1-2, with D perhaps matching TRBD1 (6 bases). The length of the CDR3 is 14 residues. V was trimmed by 2 bases and J by 4 bases, leaving 11 bases between them. Germline V gives CDR1 MNHEY, CDR2 SVGAGI. DNA of the CDR3: TGTGCCAGCAGTTACAACAGGGAGTTCTATGGCTACACCTTC. This codes for CASSYNREFYGYTF.

The chain has TRBV6-5 and TRBJ2-7, with D tentatively TRBD1 (6 bases). V lost 3 bases, J lost 5 bases, and 20 bases lay in between. This CDR3 has 16 residues. From germline, CDR1 is MNHEY and CDR2 SVGAGI. The DNA for the CDR3 is TGTGCCAGCAGTTATGCAGGGGTTGGGATTGGGAACGAGCAGTACTTC. Translating it yields CASSYAGVGIGNEQYF.

This rearrangement joins TRBV19 to TRBJ2-2; 7 nucleotides agree with TRBD1. This CDR3 is 13 amino acids long. CDR1 is LNHDA and CDR2 is SQIVND in the germline V gene (reference sequence). V gave up 6 bases and J gave up 6 bases; unmatched junction bases: 4. The CDR3 region has the DNA TGTGCCAGTAGACCGACAGGGCCCGGGGAGCTGTTTTTT. It yields the protein CASRPTGPGELFF.

CDR3 amino acids: CASSSGLAGGQFF. CDR3 coding DNA: TGTGCCAGCAGCTCCGGACTAGCCGGGGGGCAGTTCTTC. The chain employs TRBV7-3 and TRBJ2-1; 8 bases fit TRBD2. The CDR3 spans 13 residues. CDR1 is SGHTA, CDR2 FQGTGA, per germline. V lost 4 bases and J lost 12; bases outside the gene matches: 8.

V is TRBV28 and J is TRBJ2-5; a possible D gene is TRBD2 (5 bases). Per the germline V gene, CDR1 is MDHEN and CDR2 is SYDVKM. Trimming took off 4 bases at V and 5 bases at J, with 14 bases between the two ends. There are 14 residues in the CDR3. The chain's CDR3 is CASSSPGVMETQYF. The CDR3 DNA follows: TGTGCCAGCAGTTCCCCCGGGGTGATGGAGACCCAGTACTTC.

The rearrangement uses TRBV5-4 and TRBJ2-5; 10 bases are a match to TRBD2. V lost 4 bases and J lost 3; bases outside the gene matches: 6. CDR1 is SGHNT and CDR2 is YYREEE in the germline V gene (reference sequence). The CDR3 consists of 15 residues. CDR3 in amino acids: CASSPSGRAEETQYF. The CDR3 DNA sequence: TGTGCCAGCAGCCCCAGCGGGAGGGCGGAAGAGACCCAGTACTTC.

The V call is TRBV27, the J call TRBJ1-2; D is undetermined. The CDR3 is 15 residues long. Germline lookup yields CDR1 MNHEY and CDR2 SMNVEV (reference sequence). V lost 5 bases, J lost 4 bases, and 17 bases lay in between. CDR3 sequence reads: CASSGTPGVGYGYTF. Here the CDR3 DNA reads TGTGCCAGCAGTGGAACTCCCGGGGTTGGCTATGGCTACACCTTC.

The rearrangement links TRBV5-1 to TRBJ2-2; 9 bases are a match to TRBD2. With 4 bases clipped from V and 6 bases from J, the junction kept 10 bases outside the gene matches. Germline V gene sequence: CDR1 SGHRS, CDR2 YFSETQ. The CDR3 consists of 16 residues. The CDR3 coding sequence is TGCGCCAGCAGCGAGCTGGCGGGAGGGTCGGCCGGGGAGCTGTTTTTT. This codes for CASSELAGGSAGELFF.

V gene TRBV4-1 combines with J gene TRBJ2-7; D unresolved. Deletions cut 2 bases from V and 0 bases from J, with 14 bases between. The germline V gene has CDR1 MGHRA and CDR2 YSYEKL. The CDR3 length is 16 residues. CDR3 DNA: TGCGCCAGCAGCCAAACAACAGCCGCCCCCTCCTACGAGCAGTACTTC. This encodes CASSQTTAAPSYEQYF.

In regard to this clone: Germline is not matched at one junction end, which may reflect a read error. This same CDR3 is encoded by further DNA sequences in the sample. The chain employs TRBV4-1 and TRBJ2-1; tentative D call: TRBD2 (5 bases). CDR1 and CDR2 from the germline V gene are MGHRA and YSYEKL. The CDR3 runs to 17 residues. The CDR3 DNA follows: TGCGCCAGCAGCCAAGAGGCGGAATCTAGCTCCTATAATGAGCAGTTCTTC. Translating it yields CASSQEAESSSYNEQFF.

This sequence joins TRBV6-5 and TRBJ2-7; 10 bases line up with TRBD1. Germline V gene sequence: CDR1 MNHEY, CDR2 SVGAGI. This CDR3 has 13 amino acids. Trimming cost V 7 bases and J 7 bases; bases outside gene matches: 7. In nucleotides, the CDR3 is TGTGCCAGCAAGGGACAGGGGTCTGGGGAGCAGTACTTC. It specifies CASKGQGSGEQYF.

This clone was counted a single time. V usage is TRBV18 and J usage is TRBJ2-1; maybe TRBD1 (5 bases). This CDR3 is built from 14 residues. Germline CDR1 and CDR2: KGHSH and LQKENI. V shed 0 bases and J shed 4 bases, with 7 bases lying between them. Here the CDR3 DNA reads TGTGCCAGCTCACCACCTACAGGTTACAATGAGCAGTTCTTC. This sequence encodes CASSPPTGYNEQFF.

In the case of this clone: Other DNA sequences from this sample encode an identical CDR3 as well. The chain couples TRBV5-1 to TRBJ2-2; possibly TRBD1 for D (5 bases). The CDR3 runs to 13 residues. CDR1 is SGHRS, CDR2 YFSETQ, per germline. Trimming pared 2 bases from V and 5 bases from J, leaving 7 bases between. CDR3 residues: CASSLGVTGELFF. The DNA of the CDR3 is TGCGCCAGCAGCTTAGGGGTTACCGGGGAGCTGTTTTTT. The whole variable domain, remainder taken from reference TRBV5-1 and TRBJ2-2, is KAGVTQTPRYLIKTRGQQVTLSCSPISGHRSVSWYQQTPGQGLQFLFEYFSETQRNKGNFPGRFSGRQFSNSRSEMNVSTLELGDSALYLCASSLGVTGELFFGEGSRLTVL.

V and J are TRBV7-9 and TRBJ2-1; 9 positions agree with TRBD2. This CDR3 contains 15 residues. The V gene end was trimmed by 1 base and the J gene end by 4 bases; junction bases not matched to a gene: 2. Germline V CDR1 and CDR2: SEHNR, FQNEAQ (reference sequence). Here the CDR3 DNA reads TGTGCCAGCAGCTTAGGGACTAGCGAATACAATGAGCAGTTCTTC. This gives the protein CASSLGTSEYNEQFF.

Worth noting for this clone: Within the sample, other DNA sequences also encode this same CDR3. The chain carries TRBV5-1 and TRBJ1-6; possible D gene TRBD1, 6 bases. Germline V lookup: CDR1 SGHRS, CDR2 YFSETQ. The germline V and J ends were trimmed by 0 bases and 5 bases, with 9 bases remaining between them. This CDR3 is built from 15 residues. Here the CDR3 DNA reads TGCGCCAGCAGCTTGGACCGACAGGATAATTCACCCCTCCACTTT. It translates to CASSLDRQDNSPLHF.

This clone has only one observation. This sequence joins TRBV9 and TRBJ2-3; TRBD1 matches at 7 bases. The CDR3 contains 15 residues. With V trimmed by 0 bases and J by 0 bases, 1 base remained unmatched. CDR1 and CDR2 from the germline V gene are SGDLS and YYNGEE. The CDR3 loop is CASSVGGQSTDTQYF. CDR3 bases: TGTGCCAGCAGCGTAGGGGGACAGAGCACAGATACGCAGTATTTT.

J is TRBJ1-5 and V is TRBV5-6; no clear D gene. This CDR3 contains 12 residues. Germline CDR1 SGHDT, CDR2 YYEEEE. The ends were cut back, 0 bases at V and 4 bases at J, with 2 bases in the middle. The CDR3 here is CASSLANQPQHF. Here the CDR3 DNA reads TGTGCCAGCAGCTTGGCTAATCAGCCCCAGCATTTT.

J is TRBJ2-5 and V is TRBV27, with TRBD2 identical over 15 bases. CDR3 length equals 18 residues. V lost 5 bases to trimming and J lost 6 bases; unmatched junction nucleotides: 13. The V gene's germline CDR1 is MNHEY and CDR2 SMNVEV (reference sequence). As DNA, the CDR3 is TGTGCCAGCAGTCTTGGACTAGCGGGAGGGCCCGGGTCCCAGACCCAGTACTTC. Translation gives CASSLGLAGGPGSQTQYF.

V gene TRBV21-1 combines with J gene TRBJ1-4; the table's TRBD1 call for D was not verified on the DNA. TRBV21-1 is described as a pseudogene. The CDR3 has 19 amino acids. The DNA of the CDR3 is TGTGCCAGCAGCAACGAATATTCCCACAGACCAGCAACTAATGAAAAACTGTTTTTT. Protein sequence: CASSNEYSHRPATNEKLFF.

The chain recombines TRBV28 with TRBJ1-4; maybe TRBD1 (6 bases). V shed 5 bases and J shed 4 bases, with 20 bases lying between them. This CDR3 is built from 17 residues. The V gene's germline CDR1 is MDHEN and CDR2 SYDVKM. CDR3 coding DNA: TGTGCCAGCAGTCCTACAGGGTGGAGGGGCCTTAATGAAAAACTGTTTTTT. It codes for CASSPTGWRGLNEKLFF.